The 9 T cell receptor beta chains below all came from one sample that was sequenced in a study of identical twins. TCRdb itself ran the 5' RACE reads through MiXCR, one entry per CDR3 protein. The sample lists 600,000 to 800,000 distinct CDR3 sequences; less than 25% were seen once. The data also belong to a second study, concerning T cells expressing NK-cell markers.

The sample comprised PBMCs. These receptor sequences come from a woman aged 18 to 35 in good health.

A remark on this clonotype: A junction boundary mismatches the germline segment, possibly from a read error. The genes are TRBV6-1 and TRBJ2-6; D perhaps matches TRBD1 (6 bases). The length of the CDR3 is 14 residues. Germline-derived CDR1 and CDR2 are MNHNS and SASEGT. CDR3 in amino acids: CASEGGSGANVLPF. The CDR3 DNA reads as TGTGCCAGTGAAGGGGGTTCTGGGGCCAACGTCCTGCCTTTC.

At least ten counts were recorded for this clonotype. V usage is TRBV5-1 and J usage is TRBJ2-5, with D unresolved. The CDR3 spans 13 residues. With 3 bases removed from V and 0 bases from J, the gap between germline ends came to 6 bases. The germline CDR1 and CDR2 sequences are SGHRS and YFSETQ. The CDR3 coding sequence is TGCGCCAGCAGCTCTGTGTACCAAGAGACCCAGTACTTC. It specifies CASSSVYQETQYF.

In its sample, this clonotype was seen a few times. The chain is built from TRBV5-1 and TRBJ2-2, with D possibly TRBD2 on 5 matching bases. V shed 1 base and J shed 3 bases, with 10 bases lying between them. The CDR3 covers 15 residues. Germline CDR1 is SGHRS and CDR2 is YFSETQ. The CDR3 region has the DNA TGCGCCAGCAGCTTGAATCTGAGGGACACCGGGGAGCTGTTTTTT. This codes for CASSLNLRDTGELFF.

This clonotype was counted a few times. The chain recombines TRBV29-1 with TRBJ2-1; 9 bases line up with TRBD1. The V gene end was trimmed by 6 bases and the J gene end by 6 bases; junction bases not matched to a gene: 9. The CDR3 is 14 amino acids. Germline-derived CDR1 and CDR2 are SQVTM and ANQGSEA. The CDR3, as DNA: TGCAGCGTCCGGGGCCGGGACAGGGTCAATGAGCAGTTCTTC. Amino acid sequence: CSVRGRDRVNEQFF.

In its sample, this clonotype was seen a few times. This chain joins TRBV7-2 and TRBJ2-7; the match to TRBD2 covers 9 bases. The J segment lost 2 bases and the V segment lost 4 bases, leaving 9 bases of the junction unmatched. This CDR3 has 16 residues. Germline loops: CDR1 SGHTA, CDR2 FQGNSA. The CDR3 bases are TGTGCCAGCAGCTGGGCTCGGACTAGCGCCACCTACGAGCAGTACTTC. Translated, it gives CASSWARTSATYEQYF.

The chain carries TRBV6-5 and TRBJ2-7; TRBD2 is a possible D gene (5 bases). V lost 0 bases and J lost 2, with 8 bases in between. The CDR3 runs to 14 residues. Germline V gives CDR1 MNHEY, CDR2 SVGAGI. The CDR3 DNA is TGTGCCAGCAGTTACTCCTACGGGACCTACGAGCAGTACTTC. Encoded protein: CASSYSYGTYEQYF.

The chain uses TRBV20-1 and TRBJ2-1, with TRBD2 matching over 11 bases. J was trimmed by 4 bases and V by 6 bases; bases with no gene match: 8. This CDR3 region has 15 residues. Germline loops: CDR1 DFQATT, CDR2 SNEGSKA (reference sequence). In DNA, the CDR3 is TGCAGTGCCACAACTAGCGGGAGAGCATACAATGAGCAGTTCTTC. This translates into CSATTSGRAYNEQFF.

The rearrangement links TRBV20-1 to TRBJ2-1; maybe TRBD2 (6 bases). This CDR3 contains 15 residues. CDR1 DFQATT and CDR2 SNEGSKA come from the germline V gene (reference sequence). V dropped 6 bases and J dropped 8 bases, with 23 bases sitting between them. CDR3 in amino acids: CSAPWRSGPGDEQFF. The CDR3 bases are TGCAGTGCCCCCTGGCGAAGCGGGCCCGGGGATGAGCAGTTCTTC.

The sample holds a few counts of this clonotype. This chain links TRBV12-3 or TRBV12-4 with TRBJ1-2, with D unresolved. The V end lost 2 bases, the J end lost 5 bases, and 9 bases lay between the germline ends. CDR3 size: 13 residues. CDR3 in DNA: TGTGCCAGCAGTTTAAACCTCCTTTATGGCTACACCTTC. Encoded protein: CASSLNLLYGYTF.